The T cell receptor beta chain under discussion was sequenced for a study of T cell repertoires in cytomegalovirus infection. Study-wide results and limits: Within the response measured ex vivo, HLA-C-restricted CMV-specific TCR beta clonotypes were dominant.

In germline, CDR1 is MNHEY, CDR2 SVGAGI. The CDR3 covers 13 residues. V gave up 4 bases and J gave up 4 bases, with 9 bases separating them. TCRdb re-called the reads through MiXCR, storing one row per CDR3 protein. Altogether approximately 1,000,000 distinct CDR3 sequences are present, approximately 30% being singletons, with the ten largest covering 13%. This clonotype was found many times. Its antigen is undetermined. V gene TRBV6-5 combines with J gene TRBJ2-3; the D is unclear. Here the sequenced sample was cultured CD8+ T cells from PBMCs, taken from culture after CMV antigen stimulation. This sequence originates from a human donor in good health (CMV status not recorded). Some clones in this sample may be carry-over from other donors' samples. In DNA form, the CDR3 reads TGTGCCAGCAGTTCTCAAGGGCCAGATACGCAGTATTTT. It translates to CASSSQGPDTQYF.